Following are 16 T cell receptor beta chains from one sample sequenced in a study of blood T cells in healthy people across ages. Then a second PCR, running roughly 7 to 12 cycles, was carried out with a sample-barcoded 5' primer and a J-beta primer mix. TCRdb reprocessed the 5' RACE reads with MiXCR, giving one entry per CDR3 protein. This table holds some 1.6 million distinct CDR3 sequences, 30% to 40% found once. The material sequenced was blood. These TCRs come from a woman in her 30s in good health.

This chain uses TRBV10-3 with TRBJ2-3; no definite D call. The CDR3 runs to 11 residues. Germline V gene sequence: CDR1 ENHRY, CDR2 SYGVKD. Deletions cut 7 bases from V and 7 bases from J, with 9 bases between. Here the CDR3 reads CAIKARNTQYF. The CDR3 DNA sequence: TGTGCCATCAAGGCTCGTAATACGCAGTATTTT.

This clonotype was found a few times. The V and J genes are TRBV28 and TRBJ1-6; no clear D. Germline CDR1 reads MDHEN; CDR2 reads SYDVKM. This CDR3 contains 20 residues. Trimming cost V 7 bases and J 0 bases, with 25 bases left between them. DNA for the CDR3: TGTGCCAGCACTCCTCGGGAGGGAGAACCCTCTAGCTCCTATAATTCACCCCTCCACTTT. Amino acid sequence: CASTPREGEPSSSYNSPLHF.

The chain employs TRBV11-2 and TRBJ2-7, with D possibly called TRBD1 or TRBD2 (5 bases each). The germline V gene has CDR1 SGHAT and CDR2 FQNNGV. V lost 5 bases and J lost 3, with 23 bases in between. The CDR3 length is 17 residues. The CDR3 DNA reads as TGTGCCAGCAGCCAAGACGCATTAGGGACGATGATCTACGAGCAGTACTTC. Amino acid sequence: CASSQDALGTMIYEQYF.

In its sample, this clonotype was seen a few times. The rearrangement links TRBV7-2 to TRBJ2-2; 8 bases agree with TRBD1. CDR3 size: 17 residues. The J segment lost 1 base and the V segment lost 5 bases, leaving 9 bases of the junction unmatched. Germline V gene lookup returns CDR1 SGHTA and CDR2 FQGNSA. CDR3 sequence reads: CASSARDRTKNTGELFF. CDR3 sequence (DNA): TGTGCCAGCAGCGCCCGGGACAGGACTAAGAACACCGGGGAGCTGTTTTTT.

CDR3 in amino acids: CASSPGEGTFQPQHF. The CDR3 nucleotides read TGTGCCAGCTCCCCGGGGGAGGGGACCTTCCAGCCCCAGCATTTT. The gene calls are TRBV27 and TRBJ1-5, with D possibly TRBD1 on 5 matching bases. CDR1 and CDR2 from the germline V gene are MNHEY and SMNVEV (reference sequence). The CDR3 extends over 15 amino acids. Trimming shortened V by 8 bases and J by 7 bases, and 21 bases separated the two germline ends.

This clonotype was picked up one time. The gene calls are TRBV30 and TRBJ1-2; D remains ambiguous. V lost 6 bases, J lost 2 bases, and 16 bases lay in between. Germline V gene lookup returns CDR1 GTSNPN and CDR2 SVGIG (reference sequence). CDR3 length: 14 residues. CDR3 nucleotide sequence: TGTGCCTGTATCCAGGTCCGGAAGAACTATGGCTACACCTTC. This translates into CACIQVRKNYGYTF.

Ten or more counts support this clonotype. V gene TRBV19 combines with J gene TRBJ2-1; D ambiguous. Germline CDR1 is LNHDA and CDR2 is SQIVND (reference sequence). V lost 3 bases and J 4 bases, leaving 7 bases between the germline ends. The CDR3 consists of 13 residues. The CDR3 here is CASSIGVYNEQFF. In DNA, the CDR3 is TGTGCCAGTAGTATTGGGGTGTACAATGAGCAGTTCTTC. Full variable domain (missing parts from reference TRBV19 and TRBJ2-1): DGGITQSPKYLFRKEGQNVTLSCEQNLNHDAMYWYRQDPGQGLRLIYYSQIVNDFQKGDIAEGYSVSREKKESFPLTVTSAQKNPTAFYLCASSIGVYNEQFFGPGTRLTVL.

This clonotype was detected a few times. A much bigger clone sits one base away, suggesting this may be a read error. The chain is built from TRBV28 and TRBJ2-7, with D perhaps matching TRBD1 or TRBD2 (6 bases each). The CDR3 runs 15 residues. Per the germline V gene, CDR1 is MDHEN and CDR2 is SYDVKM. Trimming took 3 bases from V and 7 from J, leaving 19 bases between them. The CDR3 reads CASSLAAAGAGEQYF. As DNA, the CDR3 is TGTGCCAGCAGTTTGGCTGCAGCAGGGGCGGGAGAGCAGTACTTC.

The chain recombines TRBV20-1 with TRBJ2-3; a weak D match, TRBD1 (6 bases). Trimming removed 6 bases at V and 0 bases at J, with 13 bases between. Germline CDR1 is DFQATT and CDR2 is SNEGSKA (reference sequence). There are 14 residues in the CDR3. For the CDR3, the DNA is TGCAGTGCCCGGGACATATCGAGCACAGATACGCAGTATTTT. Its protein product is CSARDISSTDTQYF.

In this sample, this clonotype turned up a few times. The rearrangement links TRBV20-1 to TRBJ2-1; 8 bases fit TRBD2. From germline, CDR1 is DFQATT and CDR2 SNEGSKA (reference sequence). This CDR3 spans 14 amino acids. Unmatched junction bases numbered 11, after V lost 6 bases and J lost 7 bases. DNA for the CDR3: TGCAGTGCCACCGGGACTAGTGGTTTGAATGAGCAGTTCTTC. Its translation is CSATGTSGLNEQFF.

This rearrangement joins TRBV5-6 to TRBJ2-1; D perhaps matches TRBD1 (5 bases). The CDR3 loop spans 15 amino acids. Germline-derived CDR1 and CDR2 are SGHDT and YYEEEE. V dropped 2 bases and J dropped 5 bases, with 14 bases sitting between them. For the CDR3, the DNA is TGTGCCAGCAGCTTCGCAGGGATAATGAACAATGAGCAGTTCTTC. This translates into CASSFAGIMNNEQFF.

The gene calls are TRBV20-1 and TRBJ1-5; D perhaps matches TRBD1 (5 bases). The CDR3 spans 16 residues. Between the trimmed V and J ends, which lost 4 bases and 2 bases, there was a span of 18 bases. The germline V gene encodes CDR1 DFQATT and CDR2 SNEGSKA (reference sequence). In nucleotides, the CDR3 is TGCAGTGCTAAACGGGGAGGGGAGGTGGGCAATCAGCCCCAGCATTTT. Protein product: CSAKRGGEVGNQPQHF.

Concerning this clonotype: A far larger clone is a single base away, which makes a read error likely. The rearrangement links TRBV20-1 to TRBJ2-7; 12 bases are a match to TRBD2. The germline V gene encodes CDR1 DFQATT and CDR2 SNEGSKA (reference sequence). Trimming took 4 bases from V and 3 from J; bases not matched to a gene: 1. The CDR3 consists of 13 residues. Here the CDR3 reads CSAMTSGSYEQYF. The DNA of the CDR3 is TGCAGTGCTATGACTAGCGGGAGCTACGAGCAGTACTTC.

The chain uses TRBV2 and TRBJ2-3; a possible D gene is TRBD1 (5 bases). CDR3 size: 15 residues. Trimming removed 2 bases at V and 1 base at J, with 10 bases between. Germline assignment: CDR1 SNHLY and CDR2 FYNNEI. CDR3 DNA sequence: TGTGCCAGCAGTGAATTAGGGGCTCGCACAGATACGCAGTATTTT. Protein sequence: CASSELGARTDTQYF.

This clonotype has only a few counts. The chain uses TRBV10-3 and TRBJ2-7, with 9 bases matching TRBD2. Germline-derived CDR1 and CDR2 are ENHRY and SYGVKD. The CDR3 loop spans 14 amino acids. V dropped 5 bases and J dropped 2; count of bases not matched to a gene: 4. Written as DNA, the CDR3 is TGTGCCATCAGTCCTAGCGGGGATCCCTACGAGCAGTACTTC. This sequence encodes CAISPSGDPYEQYF.

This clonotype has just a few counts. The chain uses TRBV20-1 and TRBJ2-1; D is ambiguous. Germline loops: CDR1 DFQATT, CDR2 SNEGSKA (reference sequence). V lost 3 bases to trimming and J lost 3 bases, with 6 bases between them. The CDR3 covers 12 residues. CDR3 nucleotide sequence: TGCAGTGCTAGCTGGAACTACAATGAGCAGTTCTTC. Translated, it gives CSASWNYNEQFF.